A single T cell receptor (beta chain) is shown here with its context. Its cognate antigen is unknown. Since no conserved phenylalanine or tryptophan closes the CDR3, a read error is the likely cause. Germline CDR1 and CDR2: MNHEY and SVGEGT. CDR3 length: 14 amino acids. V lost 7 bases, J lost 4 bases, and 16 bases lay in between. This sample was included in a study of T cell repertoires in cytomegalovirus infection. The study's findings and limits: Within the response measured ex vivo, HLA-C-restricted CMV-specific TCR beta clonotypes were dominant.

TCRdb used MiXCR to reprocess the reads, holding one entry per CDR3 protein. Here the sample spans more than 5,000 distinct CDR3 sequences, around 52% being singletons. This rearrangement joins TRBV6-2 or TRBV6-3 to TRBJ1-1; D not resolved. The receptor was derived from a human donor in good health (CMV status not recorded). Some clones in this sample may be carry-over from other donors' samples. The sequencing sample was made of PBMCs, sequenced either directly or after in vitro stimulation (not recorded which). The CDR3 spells CASISPEPTTEAFL. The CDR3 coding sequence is TGTGCCAGCATTTCCCCAGAACCGACCACTGAAGCTTTCTTG.